The rows below give T cell receptor beta chains drawn from one sample of a study of blood T cell repertoires in COVID-19. Some clones are missing from TCRdb's copy, which holds only in-frame ones; the method was immunoSEQ multiplex PCR. The sample holds fewer than 250,000 clones; about 90% are singletons and the top ten take 11%. Sample: PBMCs or T cells enriched from blood (not recorded which). Receptors were obtained from a man aged 30-40 years who had recovered from COVID-19. Each CDR3 is given with its conserved first and last residue. D genes are given only for firm matches. Rows may omit the clone size; those that give it use once, few, many or a size class.

clone size	V gene	D gene	J gene	CDR3 protein	CDR3 DNA
-	TRBV7-8	-	TRBJ2-1	CASTKESGYNEQFF	TGTGCCAGCACCAAGGAGTCCGGTTACAATGAGCAGTTCTTC
-	TRBV19	-	TRBJ2-3	CASRVQGHTDTQYF	TGTGCCAGTAGGGTACAGGGCCACACAGATACGCAGTATTTT
-	TRBV7-2	TRBD2	TRBJ2-7	CASSLASSGGSNSYEQYF	TGTGCCAGCAGCTTAGCTTCTAGCGGGGGGTCGAACTCCTACGAGCAGTACTTC
-	TRBV12-3/TRBV12-4	-	TRBJ2-1	CASSLGADFRFF	TGTGCCAGCAGTTTAGGAGCGGATTTTCGGTTCTTC
-	TRBV15	-	TRBJ1-5	CATSRLTGQPQHF	TGTGCCACCAGCAGACTCACAGGACAGCCCCAGCATTTT
-	TRBV5-6	TRBD1	TRBJ2-7	CASSVTGTGSSYEQYF	TGTGCCAGCAGCGTTACCGGGACAGGTAGCTCCTACGAGCAGTACTTC
once	TRBV27	TRBD1	TRBJ2-7	CASRPGQLNVYEQYF	TGTGCCAGCAGGCCGGGACAGCTAAATGTCTACGAGCAGTACTTC
-	TRBV19	-	TRBJ2-5	CASSPRRDRRGETQYF	TGTGCCAGTAGTCCGCGGAGGGACAGAAGGGGGGAGACCCAGTACTTC
-	TRBV6-5	-	TRBJ2-1	CASSPGGGRQFF	TGTGCCAGCAGCCCCGGTGGGGGCCGGCAGTTCTTC
-	TRBV28	-	TRBJ2-3	CASSYPQGGGTDTQYF	TGTGCCAGCAGTTATCCACAGGGGGGGGGTACAGATACGCAGTATTTT
-	TRBV4-1	-	TRBJ2-5	CASSREDGGARTQYF	TGCGCCAGCAGCCGGGAGGATGGGGGGGCCAGGACCCAGTACTTC
-	TRBV30	TRBD1	TRBJ2-7	CAWTRQGFEQYF	TGTGCCTGGACCCGACAGGGGTTCGAGCAGTACTTC
-	TRBV29-1	TRBD2	TRBJ2-1	CSVPSGSNGYEQFF	TGCAGCGTCCCTAGCGGGAGTAATGGATATGAGCAGTTCTTC
-	TRBV20-1	TRBD2	TRBJ2-1	CSASPLAGDWNEQFF	TGCAGTGCTAGTCCCCTAGCGGGAGATTGGAATGAGCAGTTCTTC
-	TRBV6-1	TRBD1	TRBJ2-7	CASSEAGTGDYEQYF	TGTGCCAGCAGTGAAGCCGGGACAGGGGACTACGAGCAGTACTTC
once	TRBV6-8	TRBD2	TRBJ2-7	CASSYILAGGAYEQYF	TGTGCCAGCAGTTATATACTCGCGGGAGGTGCCTACGAGCAGTACTTC
-	TRBV4-1	-	TRBJ1-6	CASSQIWTVNSPLHF	TGCGCCAGCAGCCAAATCTGGACAGTTAATTCACCCCTCCACTTT
-	TRBV30	-	TRBJ1-1	CAWSKNTEAFF	TGTGCCTGGTCTAAGAACACTGAAGCTTTCTTT
-	TRBV2	TRBD2	TRBJ2-1	CASSETTAGLPNEQFF	TGTGCCAGCAGTGAAACCACAGCGGGGCTACCCAATGAGCAGTTCTTC
once	TRBV4-1	TRBD1	TRBJ2-5	CASSQVWTGQETQYF	TGCGCCAGCAGCCAAGTTTGGACAGGCCAAGAGACCCAGTACTTC
-	TRBV7-2	-	TRBJ1-1	CASSLLTVGALNTEAFF	TGTGCCAGCAGCTTGCTGACGGTGGGGGCCCTGAACACTGAAGCTTTCTTT
-	TRBV19	-	TRBJ1-4	CATNRKNEKLFF	TGTGCGACGAACAGAAAGAATGAAAAACTGTTTTTT
-	TRBV19	-	TRBJ2-5	CASSMARGETQYF	TGTGCCAGTAGTATGGCGCGGGGAGAGACCCAGTACTTC
-	TRBV19	-	TRBJ2-1	CASSIGLRRQGRNEQFF	TGTGCCAGTAGTATAGGTCTAAGGAGGCAGGGGCGCAATGAGCAGTTCTTC
-	TRBV24-1	-	TRBJ2-1	CATHGGSGYNEQFF	TGTGCCACCCATGGGGGTAGCGGCTACAATGAGCAGTTCTTC
once	TRBV7-2	-	TRBJ2-7	CASGQGNYEQYF	TGTGCCAGCGGTCAGGGGAACTACGAGCAGTACTTC
-	TRBV2	TRBD1	TRBJ2-3	CASRLDRGRDTQYF	TGTGCCAGCAGATTAGACAGGGGGCGAGATACGCAGTATTTT
-	TRBV6-2/TRBV6-3	-	TRBJ2-2	CASSSIRTSTGELFF	TGTGCCAGCAGTTCTATAAGGACAAGCACCGGGGAGCTGTTTTTT
-	TRBV6-5	TRBD1	TRBJ2-7	CASSYSPGTGNYEQYF	TGTGCCAGCAGTTACTCCCCCGGGACAGGGAATTACGAGCAGTACTTC
-	TRBV6-2/TRBV6-3	TRBD2	TRBJ2-2	CASSYGIAGGRDTGELFF	TGTGCCAGCAGTTACGGGATAGCGGGGGGGCGTGACACCGGGGAGCTGTTTTTT
-	TRBV6-1	TRBD2	TRBJ2-7	CASSGWTSGDSYEQYF	TGTGCCAGCAGTGGGTGGACTAGCGGGGACTCCTACGAGCAGTACTTC
-	TRBV5-4	TRBD1	TRBJ1-2	CASRRTGDGGYTF	TGTGCCAGCAGACGGACAGGGGATGGTGGCTACACCTTC
-	TRBV7-2	-	TRBJ1-5	CASSFAGSRAQHF	TGTGCCAGCAGCTTTGCCGGGAGTAGGGCCCAGCATTTT
-	TRBV10-3	TRBD1	TRBJ2-3	CAIRNRGADTQYF	TGTGCCATCAGGAACAGGGGGGCAGATACGCAGTATTTT
-	TRBV3-1/TRBV3-2	TRBD1	TRBJ1-4	CASTSGQGGEKLFF	TGTGCCAGCACCTCAGGACAGGGGGGGGAAAAACTGTTTTTT
-	TRBV2	-	TRBJ2-7	CASNNGGWHEQYF	TGTGCCAGCAATAACGGGGGTTGGCACGAGCAGTACTTC
few	TRBV2	TRBD2	TRBJ2-7	CASSYPGLAGANPYEQYF	TGTGCCAGCAGTTATCCGGGACTAGCGGGAGCCAACCCCTACGAGCAGTACTTC
once	TRBV11-2	-	TRBJ1-1	CASSLVRGNTEAFF	TGTGCCAGCAGCTTAGTCCGAGGGAACACTGAAGCTTTCTTT
-	TRBV4-2	TRBD2	TRBJ2-5	CASSQAWGGETQYF	TGTGCCAGCAGCCAAGCCTGGGGGGGAGAGACCCAGTACTTC
once	TRBV9	-	TRBJ2-2	CASSVVLSGELFF	TGTGCCAGCAGCGTAGTATTATCCGGGGAGCTGTTTTTT
-	TRBV10-3	-	TRBJ2-1	CAISDPDSPGYNEQFF	TGTGCCATCAGTGACCCCGACAGTCCCGGGTACAATGAGCAGTTCTTC
-	TRBV7-2	TRBD1	TRBJ1-2	CASSLGSAGGGGYTF	TGTGCCAGCAGCTTAGGTTCGGCAGGGGGCGGGGGCTACACCTTC
-	TRBV21-1	-	TRBJ1-5	CASRDRVCNQPQHF	TGTGCCAGTCGGGACAGGGTATGCAATCAGCCCCAGCATTTT
few	TRBV4-1	-	TRBJ1-2	CASSQEGGDGYGYTF	TGCGCCAGCAGCCAAGAGGGCGGGGATGGCTATGGCTACACCTTC
-	TRBV18	-	TRBJ1-1	CASSPIRETEAFF	TGTGCCAGCTCACCAATACGGGAGACTGAAGCTTTCTTT
-	TRBV11-2	-	TRBJ2-7	CASSLVDRAYEQYF	TGTGCCAGCAGCTTAGTGGACAGAGCCTACGAGCAGTACTTC
few	TRBV29-1	-	TRBJ1-2	CSVGLYNRGYTF	TGCAGCGTGGGGTTATACAACAGGGGCTACACCTTC
-	TRBV19	-	TRBJ1-5	CASSIYSQPQHF	TGTGCCAGTAGTATTTATTCGCAGCCCCAGCATTTT
-	TRBV4-3	-	TRBJ1-5	CASSLDRAPGAQHF	TGCGCCAGCAGCCTGGACCGGGCCCCAGGGGCCCAGCATTTT
-	TRBV30	-	TRBJ2-1	CAWGGARGEQFF	TGTGCCTGGGGTGGGGCTAGGGGTGAGCAGTTCTTC
-	TRBV20-1	-	TRBJ2-1	CSARVSNEQFF	TGCAGTGCGCGGGTATCGAATGAGCAGTTCTTC
-	TRBV19	-	TRBJ1-2	CASTTPWVTDPNYGYTF	TGTGCCAGTACCACGCCGTGGGTGACAGACCCTAACTATGGCTACACCTTC
once	TRBV6-2/TRBV6-3	-	TRBJ2-5	CASSYVLRGNSPQGQETQYF	TGTGCCAGCAGTTACGTTCTCAGGGGAAACTCGCCTCAGGGTCAAGAGACCCAGTACTTC
-	TRBV28	TRBD2	TRBJ2-1	CASSLAGLGYNEQFF	TGTGCCAGCAGTCTAGCGGGCCTTGGGTACAATGAGCAGTTCTTC
-	TRBV28	-	TRBJ1-1	CASSSPLSGQMDGEAFF	TGTGCCAGCAGTTCTCCCCTCTCCGGACAGATGGACGGTGAAGCTTTCTTT
-	TRBV18	-	TRBJ2-7	CASSPPSGSHYEQYF	TGTGCCAGCTCACCACCGTCAGGTTCACACTACGAGCAGTACTTC
once	TRBV30	TRBD2	TRBJ2-7	CAWTISGGPSYEQYF	TGTGCCTGGACCATTAGCGGGGGACCCTCCTACGAGCAGTACTTC